Listed here are 32 T cell receptor beta chains from one sample, sequenced in a study of blood T cell repertoires in COVID-19. Assay: immunoSEQ multiplex PCR; the TCRdb copy retains only in-frame clones and omits some. The sample carries about 130,000 clones, around four fifths recorded once. Sequencing used peripheral blood. The receptors originated from a man older than 75 with acute or convalescent COVID-19.

This clone was seen a few times. The chain uses TRBV5-4 and TRBJ2-2, with 9 bases identical to TRBD2. Germline loops: CDR1 SGHNT, CDR2 YYREEE (reference sequence). The length of the CDR3 is 15 residues. V was pared by 4 bases and J by 3 bases, with 4 bases of the junction left unmatched. The CDR3 loop is CASSRERGDTGELFF. The CDR3, as DNA: TGTGCCAGCAGCCGAGAGCGGGGGGACACCGGGGAGCTGTTTTTT.

The chain is built from TRBV2 and TRBJ1-2; D unresolved. V gave up 4 bases and J gave up 3 bases, with 15 bases separating them. Per germline, CDR1 SNHLY and CDR2 FYNNEI. This CDR3 is 15 amino acids long. CDR3: CASSGDGLPYYGYTF. Written as DNA, the CDR3 is TGTGCCAGCAGTGGTGACGGGTTGCCCTACTATGGCTACACCTTC.

The chain employs TRBV7-2 and TRBJ2-3; 9 nucleotides align to TRBD2. The CDR3 extends over 14 amino acids. CDR1 and CDR2 (germline): SGHTA, FQGNSA. V dropped 4 bases and J dropped 4; count of bases not matched to a gene: 3. CDR3 in amino acids: CASSSGLASDTQYF. CDR3 DNA sequence: TGTGCCAGCAGCTCTGGACTAGCGTCAGATACGCAGTATTTT.

This sequence joins TRBV18 and TRBJ1-2; no clear D gene. Germline CDR1 is KGHSH and CDR2 is LQKENI. The CDR3 totals 15 residues. V was clipped by 1 base and J by 0 bases, with 9 bases between them. CDR3 nucleotide sequence: TGTGCCAGCTCACCACTTCCGGGAACTAACTATGGCTACACCTTC. As protein: CASSPLPGTNYGYTF.

This clone was seen ten or more times. This chain uses TRBV28 with TRBJ2-5; the match to TRBD1 covers 8 bases. The trim removed 2 bases at V and 2 bases at J, leaving 7 bases unmatched. The CDR3 is 16 amino acids. CDR1 and CDR2 (germline): MDHEN, SYDVKM. CDR3 sequence reads: CASSLARGPQQETQYF. CDR3 bases: TGTGCCAGCAGTTTAGCCAGGGGGCCCCAACAAGAGACCCAGTACTTC.

This chain links TRBV9 with TRBJ1-1; unclear D gene. CDR3 size: 15 residues. Germline V gene lookup returns CDR1 SGDLS and CDR2 YYNGEE. The V gene lost 4 bases and the J gene lost 1 base, with 14 bases spanning the gap. CDR3 DNA: TGTGCCAGCAGCTCCAGAGGTGAGGGGAACACTGAAGCTTTCTTT. It specifies CASSSRGEGNTEAFF.

This chain uses TRBV2 with TRBJ1-4; weak D call: TRBD1 (5 bases). The V gene lost 2 bases and the J gene lost 7 bases, with 14 bases spanning the gap. Germline CDR1 is SNHLY and CDR2 is FYNNEI. The CDR3 loop spans 15 amino acids. The CDR3 is CASSESNQGGEKLFF. CDR3 coding DNA: TGTGCCAGCAGTGAATCCAATCAGGGCGGTGAAAAACTGTTTTTT.

In this sample, this clone turned up once. The rearrangement joins TRBV7-2 to TRBJ2-3; 15 nucleotides line up with TRBD2. CDR3 length: 16 residues. With 2 bases clipped from V and 8 bases from J, the junction kept 5 bases outside the gene matches. Germline V gene data show CDR1 as SGHTA and CDR2 as FQGNSA. This chain's CDR3 is CASSLPGLAGGGTQYF. The DNA for the CDR3 is TGTGCCAGCAGCTTACCGGGACTAGCGGGGGGAGGTACGCAGTATTTT.

The V gene is TRBV4-2, the J gene TRBJ2-3; D ambiguous. The germline V gene encodes CDR1 LGHNA and CDR2 YNFKEQ. The CDR3 sequence is 12 residues long. Trimming shortened V by 1 base and J by 4 bases, and 3 bases separated the two germline ends. The DNA for the CDR3 is TGTGCCAGCAGCCAAGGCGCAGATACGCAGTATTTT. The encoded protein is CASSQGADTQYF.

The chain uses TRBV5-6 and TRBJ1-2, with 7 bases fitting TRBD1. The CDR3 is 14 amino acids. The germline gives CDR1 SGHDT, CDR2 YYEEEE. The trim removed 4 bases at V and 5 bases at J, leaving 8 bases unmatched. The CDR3, as DNA: TGTGCCAGCAGCCCGGGGACAGTCCGGTATGGCTACACCTTC. Protein: CASSPGTVRYGYTF.

The genes are TRBV12-3 or TRBV12-4 and TRBJ1-2; D uncertain. This CDR3 has 13 residues. Trimming cost V 2 bases and J 2 bases, with 6 bases left between them. CDR3 residues: CASSLWENYGYTF. CDR3 nucleotide sequence: TGTGCCAGCAGTTTATGGGAGAACTATGGCTACACCTTC.

The CDR3 DNA follows: TGTGCCAGCAGTGGTCAGGGGGTAAACACTGAAGCTTTCTTT. Translated: CASSGQGVNTEAFF. The genes are TRBV2 and TRBJ1-1; 7 positions match TRBD1. Germline assignment: CDR1 SNHLY and CDR2 FYNNEI. Trimming cost V 4 bases and J 2 bases; bases outside gene matches: 4. The CDR3 contains 14 residues.

The J gene is TRBJ1-6, the V gene TRBV5-6; TRBD1 is a possible D gene (5 bases). The CDR3 is 16 amino acids. Germline V gene lookup returns CDR1 SGHDT and CDR2 YYEEEE. V lost 1 base to trimming and J lost 5 bases, with 13 bases between them. The CDR3 sequence is CASSLTHRGDNSPLHF. The CDR3 nucleotides read TGTGCCAGCAGCTTGACGCACCGGGGGGATAATTCACCCCTCCACTTT.

V is TRBV6-6 and J is TRBJ2-1; tentatively, D is TRBD1 (6 bases). Germline loops: CDR1 MNHNY, CDR2 SVGAGI (reference sequence). CDR3 length equals 18 residues. V dropped 5 bases and J dropped 0 bases, with 20 bases sitting between them. The CDR3 spells CASSRRLTGQSSYNEQFF. The CDR3 DNA reads as TGTGCCAGCAGTCGTAGATTGACAGGACAGAGCTCCTACAATGAGCAGTTCTTC.

The J gene is TRBJ1-1, the V gene TRBV7-9, with D perhaps TRBD1 (6 bases). V lost 5 bases and J lost 1, with 17 bases in between. In germline, CDR1 is SEHNR, CDR2 FQNEAQ (reference sequence). This CDR3 has 16 amino acids. The CDR3 loop is CASSGRGGRGNTEAFF. DNA of the CDR3: TGTGCCAGCAGCGGGAGGGGTGGCAGGGGGAACACTGAAGCTTTCTTT.

The chain carries TRBV19 and TRBJ1-2, with D perhaps matching TRBD1 (6 bases). CDR3 length: 13 amino acids. The germline CDR1 and CDR2 sequences are LNHDA and SQIVND (reference sequence). The V and J ends lost 6 bases and 7 bases respectively, with 15 bases between them. The CDR3 region has the DNA TGTGCCAGTAGCACAAACAGGGTTGGTGGCTACACCTTC. Its translation is CASSTNRVGGYTF.

This chain connects TRBV2 to TRBJ2-7; D is ambiguous. V lost 1 base and J lost 10, with 11 bases in between. The CDR3 extends over 12 amino acids. The V gene's germline CDR1 is SNHLY and CDR2 FYNNEI. Here the CDR3 reads CASSEDGPIQYF. CDR3 DNA sequence: TGTGCCAGCAGTGAAGACGGTCCCATCCAGTACTTC.

The chain is built from TRBV6-5 and TRBJ2-1, with D perhaps TRBD2 (6 bases). Germline V lookup: CDR1 MNHEY, CDR2 SVGAGI. V was trimmed by 7 bases and J by 6 bases, leaving 16 bases between them. The CDR3 extends over 14 amino acids. The CDR3 spells CASNHGGPSNEQFF. Written as DNA, the CDR3 is TGTGCCAGCAACCACGGGGGACCGAGCAATGAGCAGTTCTTC.

This chain connects TRBV6-1 to TRBJ2-2; D perhaps matches TRBD1 (5 bases). This CDR3 is built from 16 residues. The germline V gene has CDR1 MNHNS and CDR2 SASEGT. V was pared by 3 bases and J by 6 bases, with 17 bases between. CDR3 nucleotides: TGTGCCAGCAGTGACCAGGGTAGTCTACTTTCCGGGGAGCTGTTTTTT. It translates to CASSDQGSLLSGELFF.

The chain is built from TRBV7-3 and TRBJ2-3; a weak D match, TRBD1 (5 bases). V lost 5 bases and J 8 bases, leaving 14 bases between the germline ends. The germline V gene encodes CDR1 SGHTA and CDR2 FQGTGA. The CDR3 consists of 13 residues. CDR3 bases: TGTGCCAGCAGCCCAACAACAGGTGTTACGCAGTATTTT. Translated, it gives CASSPTTGVTQYF.

The rearrangement links TRBV7-2 to TRBJ2-3; D gene uncertain. V was pared by 0 bases and J by 5 bases, with 6 bases between. This CDR3 region has 13 residues. Germline V gene lookup returns CDR1 SGHTA and CDR2 FQGNSA. The CDR3: CASSLARRDTQYF. In DNA form, the CDR3 reads TGTGCCAGCAGCTTAGCGCGAAGAGATACGCAGTATTTT.

This clone was seen a single time. Here the CDR3 DNA reads TGTGCCATCAGTGAGTCCGGAGCAGGGGGCGATAACTATGGCTACACCTTC. This translates into CAISESGAGGDNYGYTF. V is TRBV10-3 and J is TRBJ1-2, with 8 bases matching TRBD1. The length of the CDR3 is 17 residues. CDR1 and CDR2 from the germline V gene are ENHRY and SYGVKD. Trimming cost V 0 bases and J 1 base; bases outside gene matches: 7.

The chain is built from TRBV15 and TRBJ2-7, with D maybe TRBD1 (5 bases). Per the germline V gene, CDR1 is LNHNV and CDR2 is YYDKDF (reference sequence). V was pared by 3 bases and J by 5 bases, with 11 bases between. This CDR3 is 13 amino acids long. The DNA of the CDR3 is TGTGCCACCAGCAGGCTGACAGAGGACGAGCAGTACTTC. Translation: CATSRLTEDEQYF.

The rearrangement links TRBV15 to TRBJ1-5; D is uncertain. The CDR3 spans 15 residues. The ends were cut back, 0 bases at V and 1 base at J, with 7 bases in the middle. Germline lookup yields CDR1 LNHNV and CDR2 YYDKDF (reference sequence). CDR3 loop: CATSRDSGSNQPQHF. CDR3 nucleotides: TGTGCCACCAGCAGAGATTCGGGGAGCAATCAGCCCCAGCATTTT.

This clone has just a few counts. The chain has TRBV7-9 and TRBJ2-7; possible D gene TRBD1, 5 bases. Trimming removed 2 bases at V and 6 bases at J, with 11 bases between. CDR1 SEHNR and CDR2 FQNEAQ come from the germline V gene (reference sequence). CDR3 length: 13 amino acids. The CDR3: CASSLQGSSEQYF. The CDR3 region has the DNA TGTGCCAGCAGCTTACAGGGTTCATCCGAGCAGTACTTC.

V usage is TRBV28 and J usage is TRBJ2-5, with D possibly TRBD1 on 6 matching bases. V dropped 5 bases and J dropped 5 bases, with 12 bases sitting between them. The length of the CDR3 is 13 residues. Germline CDR1 MDHEN, CDR2 SYDVKM. CDR3 loop: CASSTGNWETQYF. The CDR3 nucleotides read TGTGCCAGCAGTACAGGGAATTGGGAGACCCAGTACTTC.

This chain links TRBV7-9 with TRBJ1-1; no definite D call. There are 15 residues in the CDR3. The V and J ends lost 2 bases and 4 bases respectively, with 14 bases between them. The germline V gene has CDR1 SEHNR and CDR2 FQNEAQ (reference sequence). The CDR3 reads CASSLSGGVGTEAFF. CDR3 coding DNA: TGTGCCAGCAGCTTAAGCGGAGGTGTGGGCACTGAAGCTTTCTTT.

The genes are TRBV3-1 (or the pseudogene TRBV3-2) and TRBJ1-6; 8 bases are a match to TRBD1. V trimming: 4 bases; J trimming: 7 bases; junction bases outside the gene matches: 6. The CDR3 runs to 15 residues. CDR1 is LGHDT, CDR2 YNNKEL, per germline (reference sequence). DNA for the CDR3: TGTGCCAGCAGCCCACTGGACAGGGACAATTCACCCCTCCACTTT. Its translation is CASSPLDRDNSPLHF.

This clone was observed once. The rearrangement joins TRBV19 to TRBJ1-1, with D possibly TRBD1 on 5 matching bases. This CDR3 has 16 residues. The germline V gene has CDR1 LNHDA and CDR2 SQIVND (reference sequence). The V gene lost 7 bases and the J gene lost 5 bases, with 23 bases spanning the gap. The CDR3 here is CASMREAGGALTEAFF. The DNA of the CDR3 is TGTGCCAGTATGAGGGAAGCGGGAGGGGCTTTGACTGAAGCTTTCTTT.

The chain has TRBV19 and TRBJ1-5; D call uncertain. This CDR3 has 14 residues. The germline CDR1 and CDR2 sequences are LNHDA and SQIVND (reference sequence). The ends were cut back, 6 bases at V and 0 bases at J, with 9 bases in the middle. In nucleotides, the CDR3 is TGTGCCAGTAGGACTGTGAATAGCAATCAGCCCCAGCATTTT. Its protein is CASRTVNSNQPQHF. Full variable domain (outside the CDR3, taken from reference TRBV19 and TRBJ1-5): DGGITQSPKYLFRKEGQNVTLSCEQNLNHDAMYWYRQDPGQGLRLIYYSQIVNDFQKGDIAEGYSVSREKKESFPLTVTSAQKNPTAFYLCASRTVNSNQPQHFGDGTRLSIL.

This chain links TRBV7-2 with TRBJ2-3; 7 bases line up with TRBD1. CDR3 length equals 14 residues. Trimming cost V 2 bases and J 6 bases; bases outside gene matches: 5. Germline CDR1 SGHTA, CDR2 FQGNSA. CDR3 sequence (DNA): TGTGCCAGCAGCTTAAACAGGGGTTACGATACGCAGTATTTT. It is translated as CASSLNRGYDTQYF. Supplemented by reference TRBV7-2 and TRBJ2-3, the full variable domain reads GAGVSQSPSNKVTEKGKDVELRCDPISGHTALYWYRQSLGQGLEFLIYFQGNSAPDKSGLPSDRFSAERTGGSVSTLTIQRTQQEDSAVYLCASSLNRGYDTQYFGPGTRLTVL.

This chain uses TRBV27 with TRBJ1-3; 12 bases line up with TRBD1. This CDR3 contains 18 residues. Germline V lookup: CDR1 MNHEY, CDR2 SMNVEV (reference sequence). V lost 5 bases to trimming and J lost 2 bases; unmatched junction nucleotides: 10. Written as DNA, the CDR3 is TGTGCCAGCAGTATAACGGGACAGGGGGCTTTAACTGGAAACACCATATATTTT. Encoded protein: CASSITGQGALTGNTIYF.